Shown below are 19 T cell receptor beta chains from a single sample sequenced in a study of CD8+ T cells in alopecia areata. This sample's treatment: oral pan-JAK inhibitor, 5-10 mg twice daily. TCR sequencing used cDNA made by reverse transcription of extracted RNA. Produced via immunoSEQ multiplex PCR; TCRdb's table is partial and in-frame only. Among over 70,000 clones listed, 66% were seen once. The sample in question was CD8+ T cells sorted from blood, obtained at week 24, from a patient treated with tofacitinib. These receptor sequences come from a human donor with alopecia areata.

The chain recombines TRBV2 with TRBJ1-2, with 8 nucleotides matching TRBD1. The CDR3 spans 17 residues. In germline, CDR1 is SNHLY, CDR2 FYNNEI. J lost 2 bases, V lost 8 bases, and 16 bases had no gene match. CDR3 protein: CASHPSSAQGVNYGYTF. The DNA for the CDR3 is TGTGCCAGCCATCCCTCCTCAGCACAGGGGGTCAACTATGGCTACACCTTC.

The chain has TRBV6-5 and TRBJ1-6, with D unclear. The CDR3 length is 15 residues. Trimming cost V 2 bases and J 5 bases, with 10 bases left between them. Germline lookup yields CDR1 MNHEY and CDR2 SVGAGI. Here the CDR3 DNA reads TGTGCCAGCAGTTACGGGCAAATTAATAATTCACCCCTCCACTTT. This codes for CASSYGQINNSPLHF.

The J gene is TRBJ1-5, the V gene TRBV27; D gene unclear. This CDR3 is built from 15 residues. Germline assignment: CDR1 MNHEY and CDR2 SMNVEV (reference sequence). Trimming cost V 5 bases and J 0 bases, with 11 bases left between them. The CDR3 nucleotides read TGTGCCAGCAGTCCCGCACCTGTTAGCAATCAGCCCCAGCATTTT. Translated, it gives CASSPAPVSNQPQHF.

For this clone: The junction and the germline gene differ at one end; a read error may be behind it. The chain joins TRBV27 to TRBJ1-1; 10 bases are a match to TRBD1. The CDR3 sequence is 13 residues long. Germline V gives CDR1 MNHEY, CDR2 SMNVEV (reference sequence). CDR3 sequence (DNA): TGTGCCAGCAGCCCGACAGGGGGCACTGAAGCTCTCTTT. This translates into CASSPTGGTEALF.

V is TRBV25-1 and J is TRBJ1-2; D remains ambiguous. Per the germline V gene, CDR1 is MGHDK and CDR2 is SYGVNS. The CDR3 has 12 amino acids. The germline V and J ends were trimmed by 1 base and 6 bases, with 6 bases remaining between them. CDR3 loop: CASSESLDGYTF. CDR3 sequence (DNA): TGTGCCAGCAGTGAATCCCTAGATGGCTACACCTTC.

Notes on this clone: At one end the junction does not follow the germline gene, possibly because of a read error. This chain links TRBV28 with TRBJ2-7; the D call may be TRBD1 or TRBD2 (5 bases each). Germline loops: CDR1 MDHEN, CDR2 SYDVKM. This CDR3 spans 13 amino acids. The CDR3 nucleotides are TGTGCCAGCAGTCCGACGTACCGGGACCTCTTCAACTTC. It codes for CASSPTYRDLFNF.

The genes are TRBV5-1 and TRBJ2-1; weak D call: TRBD1 (5 bases). The CDR3 is made up of 14 amino acids. V shed 0 bases and J shed 8 bases, with 12 bases lying between them. Germline V gene sequence: CDR1 SGHRS, CDR2 YFSETQ. CDR3 region: CASSLDQQGDEQFF. CDR3 sequence (DNA): TGCGCCAGCAGCTTGGATCAGCAGGGCGATGAGCAGTTCTTC.

In this sample, this clone turned up a few times. The chain couples TRBV29-1 to TRBJ2-3; possibly TRBD2 for D (5 bases). The CDR3 has 15 amino acids. The germline V and J ends were trimmed by 2 bases and 1 base, with 13 bases remaining between them. Per germline, CDR1 SQVTM and CDR2 ANQGSEA. The CDR3 loop is CSVELSGRGTDTQYF. Here the CDR3 DNA reads TGCAGCGTTGAACTAAGCGGTCGCGGCACAGATACGCAGTATTTT.

The chain uses TRBV2 and TRBJ2-5; 7 positions match TRBD1. Germline CDR1 reads SNHLY; CDR2 reads FYNNEI. The length of the CDR3 is 15 residues. The junction had 8 bases not matched to a gene; V was cut back by 2 bases and J by 5 bases. CDR3 amino acids: CASSELDRKKETQYF. CDR3 bases: TGTGCCAGCAGTGAATTGGACAGGAAAAAGGAGACCCAGTACTTC.

This clone appeared a single time. This chain joins TRBV9 and TRBJ2-3, with a weak D call TRBD1 (6 bases). V was cut by 2 bases and J by 4 bases, with 11 bases left in between. Germline V gene lookup returns CDR1 SGDLS and CDR2 YYNGEE. The CDR3 totals 14 residues. CDR3 DNA: TGTGCCAGCAGCGTGGACAGAGTGGCAGATACGCAGTATTTT. Translation gives CASSVDRVADTQYF.

The genes are TRBV7-8 and TRBJ2-1, with 7 bases fitting TRBD2. This CDR3 region has 14 residues. Germline CDR1 reads SGHVS; CDR2 reads FQNEAQ. With V trimmed by 0 bases and J by 7 bases, 3 bases remained unmatched. CDR3 coding DNA: TGTGCCAGCAGCTTAGCCGGCGGGGGAAATGAGCAGTTCTTC. Protein sequence: CASSLAGGGNEQFF.

This clone was observed a few times. The rearrangement uses TRBV14 and TRBJ1-6, with D possibly matching TRBD1 (6 bases). CDR1 and CDR2 (germline): SGHDN, FVKESK. The V end was cut by 3 bases, the J end by 7 bases, with 13 bases between. The CDR3 is 15 residues long. The CDR3 region has the DNA TGTGCCAGCAGCCAGAACATAGGGGGGAATTCACCCCTCCACTTT. It is translated as CASSQNIGGNSPLHF.

This clone was observed a few times. The V call is TRBV29-1, the J call TRBJ2-1, with TRBD1 as a possible D gene (5 bases). The CDR3 is made up of 13 amino acids. The germline gives CDR1 SQVTM, CDR2 ANQGSEA. V dropped 3 bases and J dropped 2 bases, with 8 bases sitting between them. DNA of the CDR3: TGCAGCGTTGATGCAGGGCCCTACAATGAGCAGTTCTTC. Protein: CSVDAGPYNEQFF.

The genes are TRBV2 and TRBJ1-3, with 8 bases lining up with TRBD1. The CDR3 consists of 17 residues. Germline-derived CDR1 and CDR2 are SNHLY and FYNNEI. With 4 bases clipped from V and 0 bases from J, the junction kept 8 bases outside the gene matches. CDR3 sequence: CASSAGTGLYSGNTIYF. DNA for the CDR3: TGTGCCAGCAGTGCCGGGACAGGACTCTACTCTGGAAACACCATATATTTT.

The chain carries TRBV29-1 and TRBJ1-1; 9 nucleotides align to TRBD1. Germline CDR1 reads SQVTM; CDR2 reads ANQGSEA. The CDR3 runs 13 residues. Trimming took 6 bases from V and 5 from J; bases not matched to a gene: 7. The CDR3 region has the DNA TGCAGCGTCGGGACAGGGAGATTGACTGAAGCTTTCTTT. This codes for CSVGTGRLTEAFF.

The rearrangement links TRBV4-3 to TRBJ2-7; D is uncertain. Germline V lookup: CDR1 LGHNA, CDR2 YSLEER. V lost 0 bases and J lost 3, with 12 bases in between. The CDR3 has 15 residues. This CDR3 reads CASSQDSQVNYEQYF. CDR3 DNA: TGCGCCAGCAGCCAAGATTCGCAGGTTAACTACGAGCAGTACTTC.

This clone was counted once. V usage is TRBV7-3 and J usage is TRBJ1-1; TRBD1 might be the D (6 bases). The CDR3 extends over 13 amino acids. Trimming left V 5 bases short and J 6 bases short, with 13 bases between. The V gene's germline CDR1 is SGHTA and CDR2 FQGTGA. For the CDR3, the DNA is TGTGCCAGCAGCCCCTCGACAGGTGCTGAAGCTTTCTTT. It specifies CASSPSTGAEAFF. The variable domain in full, completed from reference TRBV7-3 and TRBJ1-1, reads GAGVSQTPSNKVTEKGKYVELRCDPISGHTALYWYRQSLGQGPEFLIYFQGTGAADDSGLPNDRFFAVRPEGSVSTLKIQRTERGDSAVYLCASSPSTGAEAFFGQGTRLTVV.

The rearrangement joins TRBV7-3 to TRBJ2-7, with a possible D match to TRBD1 (5 bases). V lost 2 bases and J lost 4, with 9 bases in between. The CDR3 is made up of 13 amino acids. Germline V gene lookup returns CDR1 SGHTA and CDR2 FQGTGA. CDR3: CASSLGARYEQYF. The CDR3 nucleotides are TGTGCCAGCAGCTTAGGGGCTCGATACGAGCAGTACTTC.

The rearrangement uses TRBV2 and TRBJ2-4; D not resolved. The CDR3 contains 16 residues. The V gene lost 5 bases and the J gene lost 2 bases, with 16 bases spanning the gap. CDR1 SNHLY and CDR2 FYNNEI come from the germline V gene. CDR3 in DNA: TGTGCCAGCAGTCACCTTAAAGGTTACCCCAAAAACATTCAGTACTTC. It is translated as CASSHLKGYPKNIQYF.